Below, 30 T cell receptor beta chains from the same sample are listed, as sequenced in a study of shared clonotypes between healthy human individuals. The method was immunoSEQ multiplex PCR; TCRdb's version includes in-frame clones alone and lacks a portion of them. The sample holds about 2.4 million clones, 93% seen once. Material: naive CD4+ T cells from PBMCs. The subset was: CD45RA+ positively selected. Every receptor here comes from a young man in good health. Some clones in this sample may be carry-over from other donors' samples.

J is TRBJ2-7 and V is TRBV11-3; 14 bases fit TRBD2. Trimming took 5 bases from V and 7 from J; bases not matched to a gene: 4. Germline V CDR1 and CDR2: SGHNT, YENEEA. The CDR3 contains 14 residues. DNA of the CDR3: TGTGCCAGCAGCCCCGGACTAGCGGGAGGTGAGCAGTACTTC. It codes for CASSPGLAGGEQYF.

This clone was seen just once. Other nucleotide sequences in the sample specify the same CDR3. The gene calls are TRBV9 and TRBJ1-1, with 7 nucleotides matching TRBD1. CDR1 is SGDLS, CDR2 YYNGEE, per germline. This CDR3 contains 15 residues. J was trimmed by 0 bases and V by 0 bases; bases with no gene match: 2. This chain's CDR3 is CASSVVGTVNTEAFF. As DNA, the CDR3 is TGTGCCAGCAGCGTAGTTGGGACAGTGAACACTGAAGCTTTCTTT.

V is TRBV29-1 and J is TRBJ1-2; TRBD1 is a possible D gene (5 bases). The V end was cut by 2 bases, the J end by 4 bases, with 17 bases between. CDR1 is SQVTM and CDR2 is ANQGSEA in the germline V gene. CDR3 length: 15 amino acids. As DNA, the CDR3 is TGCAGCGTTGAATCGGTGGCGGGGGGTGTCTATGGCTACACCTTC. Amino acids: CSVESVAGGVYGYTF.

The V gene is TRBV4-2, the J gene TRBJ2-3; 7 nucleotides agree with TRBD2. Germline CDR1 is LGHNA and CDR2 is YNFKEQ. Trimming at V came to 3 bases and at J to 6 bases, leaving 9 bases not matched to a gene. The CDR3 is made up of 15 amino acids. CDR3 protein: CASSHPQGLVDTQYF. DNA for the CDR3: TGTGCCAGCAGCCACCCCCAAGGACTAGTGGATACGCAGTATTTT.

The chain recombines TRBV4-1 with TRBJ2-1, with TRBD2 as a possible D gene (5 bases). V lost 1 base to trimming and J lost 1 base, with 11 bases between them. CDR3 length: 16 amino acids. Germline CDR1 MGHRA, CDR2 YSYEKL. CDR3 loop: CASSQGASLSYNEQFF. The CDR3 DNA reads as TGCGCCAGCAGCCAAGGGGCTAGCTTATCCTACAATGAGCAGTTCTTC.

Only one count was recorded for this clone. The rearrangement uses TRBV2 and TRBJ1-2, with D possibly matching TRBD1 (6 bases). The CDR3 covers 12 residues. Germline values: CDR1 SNHLY, CDR2 FYNNEI. Trimming removed 8 bases at V and 5 bases at J, with 12 bases between. CDR3 nucleotides: TGTGCCAGCGCCACCGGGACATATGGCTACACCTTC. As protein: CASATGTYGYTF.

This rearrangement joins TRBV7-2 to TRBJ2-2, with 13 bases lining up with TRBD2. Germline V gives CDR1 SGHTA, CDR2 FQGNSA. The CDR3 is 16 residues long. V was clipped by 2 bases and J by 5 bases; unmatched bases: 2. The CDR3 nucleotides read TGTGCCAGCAGCTTAACTAGCGGGAGGGGGACCGGGGAGCTGTTTTTT. It specifies CASSLTSGRGTGELFF.

This chain connects TRBV18 to TRBJ2-1, with D hard to call. Trimming cost V 0 bases and J 2 bases, with 11 bases left between them. Germline V lookup: CDR1 KGHSH, CDR2 LQKENI. The CDR3 spans 16 residues. CDR3 DNA: TGTGCCAGCTCACCACCGAGCTGGGCGACCTACAATGAGCAGTTCTTC. Translating gives CASSPPSWATYNEQFF.

The chain links TRBV5-1 to TRBJ1-1, with no clear D. Trimming stripped 0 bases from V and 0 bases from J, with 15 bases between. The CDR3 is 17 residues long. The germline gives CDR1 SGHRS, CDR2 YFSETQ. The CDR3 reads CASSLAVYKPLNTEAFF. CDR3 DNA sequence: TGCGCCAGCAGCTTGGCCGTTTACAAGCCACTGAACACTGAAGCTTTCTTT.

The chain links TRBV5-1 to TRBJ2-1; no clear D gene. Looked up from germline, CDR1 is SGHRS and CDR2 is YFSETQ. This CDR3 is built from 16 residues. Trimming removed 0 bases from V and 1 base from J, with 11 bases in between. The CDR3, as DNA: TGCGCCAGCAGCTTGGCCCCAGCGAGATCCTACAATGAGCAGTTCTTC. Translating it yields CASSLAPARSYNEQFF.

This clone has a single count. The J gene is TRBJ1-2, the V gene TRBV27; possible D gene TRBD1, 6 bases. The germline V gene has CDR1 MNHEY and CDR2 SMNVEV (reference sequence). Trimming cost V 5 bases and J 4 bases, with 20 bases left between them. The CDR3 loop spans 16 amino acids. CDR3 bases: TGTGCCAGCAGTCCCCCACCAGGGGCTCTGGGCTATGGCTACACCTTC. Translated, it gives CASSPPPGALGYGYTF.

The V call is TRBV5-1, the J call TRBJ1-1; 9 bases fit TRBD1. Germline V gene sequence: CDR1 SGHRS, CDR2 YFSETQ. The CDR3 covers 15 residues. Trimming removed 1 base from V and 3 bases from J; junction bases left unmatched: 4. In nucleotides, the CDR3 is TGCGCCAGCAGCTTGTCCTGGGACAGGGACACTGAAGCTTTCTTT. Translation gives CASSLSWDRDTEAFF.

CDR3 nucleotide sequence: TGTGCCAGCAGCTTAGGACAGTCTAATGAAAAACTGTTTTTT. It specifies CASSLGQSNEKLFF. The chain has TRBV7-2 and TRBJ1-4; tentatively, D is TRBD1 (5 bases). The V gene's germline CDR1 is SGHTA and CDR2 FQGNSA. The CDR3 has 14 amino acids. The V and J ends lost 1 base and 3 bases respectively, with 6 bases between them.

This chain joins TRBV28 and TRBJ1-2, with D hard to call. The V gene lost 3 bases and the J gene lost 4 bases, with 6 bases spanning the gap. Germline-derived CDR1 and CDR2 are MDHEN and SYDVKM. The CDR3 runs to 12 residues. CDR3 protein: CASSLTRYGYTF. CDR3 bases: TGTGCCAGCAGTTTGACACGCTATGGCTACACCTTC.

A remark on this clone: Other DNA variants within this sample encode the same CDR3. The chain recombines TRBV5-4 with TRBJ1-3; 8 positions agree with TRBD1. In germline, CDR1 is SGHNT, CDR2 YYREEE (reference sequence). This CDR3 contains 15 residues. The V and J ends lost 3 bases and 4 bases, in that order; junction bases with no gene match: 6. The CDR3 reads CASSSPGTGGNTIYF. Here the CDR3 DNA reads TGTGCCAGCAGCTCCCCCGGGACAGGAGGAAACACCATATATTTT.

Here the CDR3 reads CASSRDRAPYNEQFF. DNA for the CDR3: TGTGCCAGCAGCAGGGACAGGGCCCCCTACAATGAGCAGTTCTTC. The V call is TRBV5-6, the J call TRBJ2-1; 9 positions agree with TRBD1. CDR1 SGHDT and CDR2 YYEEEE come from the germline V gene. This CDR3 has 15 residues. The junction had 4 bases not matched to a gene; V was cut back by 4 bases and J by 2 bases.

The rearrangement joins TRBV7-9 to TRBJ2-3, with 9 bases that match TRBD1. The CDR3 consists of 16 residues. Germline V CDR1 and CDR2: SEHNR, FQNEAQ (reference sequence). V shed 3 bases and J 3 bases; nucleotides not matched to a gene: 7. CDR3 nucleotides: TGTGCCAGCAGCTTCCTGGGACAGGGCCGGACAGATACGCAGTATTTT. Its protein is CASSFLGQGRTDTQYF. The whole variable domain, remainder taken from reference TRBV7-9 and TRBJ2-3, is DTGVSQNPRHKITKRGQNVTFRCDPISEHNRLYWYRQTLGQGPEFLTYFQNEAQLEKSRLLSDRFSAERPKGSFSTLEIQRTEQGDSAMYLCASSFLGQGRTDTQYFGPGTRLTVL.

The count of this clone is one. As DNA, the CDR3 is TGTGCCAGCATGGGGACAGGGGCCTACAATGAGCAGTTCTTC. Protein product: CASMGTGAYNEQFF. V usage is TRBV28 and J usage is TRBJ2-1, with 10 bases aligning to TRBD1. V shed 7 bases, J shed 2 bases, and the junction held 2 bases outside the gene matches. This CDR3 is 14 amino acids long. CDR1 and CDR2 (germline): MDHEN, SYDVKM.

The V and J genes are TRBV13 and TRBJ2-3; D ambiguous. Trimming removed 5 bases from V and 7 bases from J, with 13 bases in between. Germline assignment: CDR1 PRHDT and CDR2 FYEKMQ (reference sequence). CDR3 length: 13 residues. The CDR3 region has the DNA TGTGCCAGCAGCGTCGATGGGGTTTATACGCAGTATTTT. This translates into CASSVDGVYTQYF.

This clone was detected only once. The chain is built from TRBV5-1 and TRBJ1-3; D is perhaps TRBD1 (5 bases). V was trimmed by 3 bases and J by 0 bases, leaving 16 bases between them. From germline, CDR1 is SGHRS and CDR2 YFSETQ. The CDR3 is made up of 17 amino acids. The DNA of the CDR3 is TGCGCCAGCAGCTCTGGGGTCGACAGAACCTCTGGAAACACCATATATTTT. Translated: CASSSGVDRTSGNTIYF.

This clone was seen a few times. This CDR3 is also generated by other DNA sequences in the sample. V and J are TRBV7-3 and TRBJ1-1; D call uncertain. Germline V gives CDR1 SGHTA, CDR2 FQGTGA. V gave up 3 bases and J gave up 3 bases, with 8 bases separating them. CDR3 size: 13 residues. The CDR3 bases are TGTGCCAGCAGCTTGAGTTGGGACACTGAAGCTTTCTTT. It codes for CASSLSWDTEAFF. The variable domain in full, with the rest retrieved from reference TRBV7-3 and TRBJ1-1, is GAGVSQTPSNKVTEKGKYVELRCDPISGHTALYWYRQSLGQGPEFLIYFQGTGAADDSGLPNDRFFAVRPEGSVSTLKIQRTERGDSAVYLCASSLSWDTEAFFGQGTRLTVV.

The chain has TRBV7-2 and TRBJ1-5, with a weak D call TRBD1 (5 bases). CDR1 SGHTA and CDR2 FQGNSA come from the germline V gene. The CDR3 spans 18 residues. Trimming left V 5 bases short and J 4 bases short, with 24 bases between. CDR3 sequence: CASSHGRLKGMGNQPQHF. CDR3 nucleotide sequence: TGTGCCAGCAGCCACGGAAGACTGAAGGGGATGGGGAATCAGCCCCAGCATTTT.

V and J are TRBV5-1 and TRBJ2-7; the D call may be TRBD1 or TRBD2 (5 bases each). From germline, CDR1 is SGHRS and CDR2 YFSETQ. V dropped 5 bases and J dropped 4 bases, with 16 bases sitting between them. The CDR3 totals 14 residues. This CDR3 reads CASRSGTAGYEQYF. CDR3 in DNA: TGCGCCAGCAGGTCTGGGACCGCAGGTTACGAGCAGTACTTC.

This clone showed up just once. J is TRBJ2-7 and V is TRBV28; TRBD1 or TRBD2 may be the D gene (5 bases each). Germline-derived CDR1 and CDR2 are MDHEN and SYDVKM. V was shortened by 5 bases and J by 3 bases, with 14 bases between the two germline ends. The CDR3 has 14 amino acids. CDR3 sequence reads: CASSARDHVYEQYF. DNA of the CDR3: TGTGCCAGCAGTGCCCGGGACCATGTCTACGAGCAGTACTTC.

This rearrangement joins TRBV29-1 to TRBJ1-1; TRBD1 might be the D (5 bases). The germline V and J ends were trimmed by 7 bases and 7 bases, with 19 bases remaining between them. The CDR3 loop spans 13 amino acids. The germline V gene has CDR1 SQVTM and CDR2 ANQGSEA. For the CDR3, the DNA is TGCAGCGCCCCGACACGGGAGGGACGTGAAGCTTTCTTT. This translates into CSAPTREGREAFF.

The CDR3 bases are TGTGCCAGCAGCTTATGGCAGGGTGACACCATATATTTT. It is translated as CASSLWQGDTIYF. The chain carries TRBV11-2 and TRBJ1-3, with a tentative D call TRBD1 (5 bases). V lost 2 bases, J lost 8 bases, and 10 bases lay in between. The CDR3 covers 13 residues. CDR1 is SGHAT, CDR2 FQNNGV, per germline.

The chain links TRBV7-2 to TRBJ2-2; a weak D match, TRBD2 (7 bases). CDR1 SGHTA and CDR2 FQGNSA come from the germline V gene. V was clipped by 0 bases and J by 5 bases, with 25 bases between them. CDR3 length: 20 residues. CDR3 loop: CASSLAGNRGASGFTGELFF. CDR3 in DNA: TGTGCCAGCAGCTTAGCCGGGAACCGGGGGGCTAGCGGATTTACCGGGGAGCTGTTTTTT.

This clone was seen more than once but under ten times. The rearrangement joins TRBV27 to TRBJ1-2; D is unclear. Trimming removed 6 bases at V and 7 bases at J, with 12 bases between. CDR1 and CDR2 (germline): MNHEY, SMNVEV (reference sequence). The CDR3 covers 12 residues. In nucleotides, the CDR3 is TGTGCCAGCAGGGAGGGATGGAGTGGCTACACCTTC. Translating gives CASREGWSGYTF.

V usage is TRBV5-1 and J usage is TRBJ2-1; D may match TRBD1 or TRBD2 (5 bases each). V was clipped by 4 bases and J by 3 bases, with 14 bases between them. This CDR3 has 15 amino acids. Per germline, CDR1 SGHRS and CDR2 YFSETQ. CDR3 sequence (DNA): TGCGCCAGCAGCAGTTCCGGGGCAAACTACAATGAGCAGTTCTTC. The encoded protein is CASSSSGANYNEQFF.

The chain recombines TRBV5-1 with TRBJ2-1; 9 bases fit TRBD1. Germline values: CDR1 SGHRS, CDR2 YFSETQ. Losses at the gene ends were 4 bases for V and 2 bases for J; bases not matched to a gene: 4. The CDR3 runs to 15 residues. The DNA for the CDR3 is TGCGCCAGCAGCCTCAACAGGGGGCCCTACAATGAGCAGTTCTTC. The encoded protein is CASSLNRGPYNEQFF.